This TCR beta chain was captured by sequencing in a study of blood T cell repertoires in COVID-19. Study-level background: Sources were T cells, B-cell-depleted T cells, or PBMCs; the material itself was cDNA or gDNA.

The CDR3 sequence is 13 residues long. CDR1 and CDR2 from the germline V gene are SEHNR and FQNEAQ (reference sequence). Trimming cost V 1 base and J 9 bases, with 7 bases left between them. Libraries were prepared by immunoSEQ multiplex PCR; TCRdb keeps only in-frame clonotypes and omits some of them. The sample lists around 330,000 clones, roughly 90% occurring once. The source is a man aged 55 to 69 who had recovered from COVID-19. The chain links TRBV7-9 to TRBJ1-6; D is ambiguous. The source material was PBMCs or T cells enriched from blood (not recorded which). CDR3 sequence (DNA): TGTGCCAGCAGCTTAGAGCCGTTTTCACCCCTCCACTTT. This codes for CASSLEPFSPLHF.